The clone carrying this T cell receptor (beta chain) was detected a few times. The antigen remains unidentified. The source of the sample is a study of beta chain features in type 1 diabetes. On the study more broadly: Age and gender were similar between patients and healthy donors, as were cell yields.

General study points: Sampled from patients, naive, central memory and Treg TCRB repertoires appeared more similar than those sampled from healthy donors. VDJ junctions sequenced from type 1 diabetes patients showed fewer insertions and more deletions.

Expressed TCRB transcripts were sequenced because the entire RNA isolate underwent reverse transcription. Sequenced by immunoSEQ multiplex PCR; TCRdb stores in-frame clones only, minus some. Here the sample spans 600,000 to 650,000 clones, roughly 16% being singletons. The TCR comes from a man in his late teens or twenties in good health. What was sequenced was naive CD4+ T cells from blood.

The CDR3 DNA sequence: TGCGCCAGCAGCCACGGGAGCACAGATACGCAGTATTTT. Its translation is CASSHGSTDTQYF. This chain connects TRBV4-3 to TRBJ2-3; D remains ambiguous. V dropped 3 bases and J dropped 0 bases, with 4 bases sitting between them. Germline V CDR1 and CDR2: LGHNA, YSLEER. The CDR3 sequence is 13 residues long.